This T cell receptor (beta chain) comes out of a study of blood T cell repertoires in COVID-19. Study-wide context: Whether acute or convalescent, the COVID-19 samples came from the United States, Italy and Spain.

Study processing details: Reference gene primer amplification gave estimated nucleated cell counts. Data came from immunoSEQ multiplex PCR; TCRdb stores just in-frame clones and leaves some out. V, J and clone size were drawn from that table, and D and trimming were deduced from the DNA. This repertoire shows over 250,000 clones, 80% to 90% found once; its top ten account for approximately 9%. V shed 5 bases and J 3 bases; nucleotides not matched to a gene: 7. The CDR3 runs 17 residues. CDR1 is SGHTA, CDR2 FQGTGA, per germline. Sequenced sample: peripheral blood. The source is a woman between 45 and 60 years old who had recovered from COVID-19. V and J are TRBV7-3 and TRBJ2-1; 13 bases fit TRBD2. The CDR3 protein is CASSPLGTSGIYNEQFF. The CDR3 bases are TGTGCCAGCAGCCCACTCGGGACTAGCGGGATCTACAATGAGCAGTTCTTC.